This TCR beta chain was recorded in a study of blood T cell repertoires in COVID-19. Whole-study context: Specimens from acute and convalescent COVID-19 originated in the United States, Italy and Spain. Sample material is recorded as cDNA or gDNA derived from T cells, B-cell-depleted T cells, or PBMCs.

The authors' processing: From reference gene primer amplification, estimates of nucleated cell counts were derived. The assay was immunoSEQ multiplex PCR, and TCRdb's table has in-frame clones only and misses some. D and trimming were read from the DNA, whereas the V and J calls and clone size are those reported in that table. The sample lists around 270,000 clones; about 89% were seen once. The V end was cut by 7 bases, the J end by 4 bases, with 14 bases between. Per germline, CDR1 MDHEN and CDR2 SYDVKM. This CDR3 contains 13 residues. Sequencing was carried out using peripheral blood. The origin of this receptor is a man in his forties or fifties who had recovered from COVID-19. This rearrangement joins TRBV28 to TRBJ2-7, with D possibly matching TRBD2 (5 bases). The CDR3 coding sequence is TGTGCCAGCACCTCAGGACGGAGGTACGAGCAGTACTTC. It encodes CASTSGRRYEQYF.